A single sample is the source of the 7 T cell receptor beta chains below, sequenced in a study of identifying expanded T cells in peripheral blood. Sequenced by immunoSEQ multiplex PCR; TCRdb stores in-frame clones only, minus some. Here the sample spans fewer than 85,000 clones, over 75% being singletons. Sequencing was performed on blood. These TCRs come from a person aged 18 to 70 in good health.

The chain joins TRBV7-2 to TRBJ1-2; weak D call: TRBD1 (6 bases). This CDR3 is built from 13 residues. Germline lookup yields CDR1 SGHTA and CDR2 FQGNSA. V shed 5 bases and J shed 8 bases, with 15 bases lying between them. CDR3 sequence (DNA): TGTGCCAGCAGCCAAGGGGGGGCTGCGGGCTACACCTTC. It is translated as CASSQGGAAGYTF.

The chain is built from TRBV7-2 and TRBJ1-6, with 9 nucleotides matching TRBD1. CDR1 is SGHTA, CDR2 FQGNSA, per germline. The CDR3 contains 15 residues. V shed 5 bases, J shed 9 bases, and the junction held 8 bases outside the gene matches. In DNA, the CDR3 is TGTGCCAGCAGCGGGACAGGGCCGAAAACTTCACCCCTCCACTTT. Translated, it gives CASSGTGPKTSPLHF.

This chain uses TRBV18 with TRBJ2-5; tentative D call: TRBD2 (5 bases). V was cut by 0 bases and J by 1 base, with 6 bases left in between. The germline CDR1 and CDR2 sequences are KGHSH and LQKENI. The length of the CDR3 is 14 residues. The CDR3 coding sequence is TGTGCCAGCTCACCACCTAGCGTCCAAGAGACCCAGTACTTC. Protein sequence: CASSPPSVQETQYF.

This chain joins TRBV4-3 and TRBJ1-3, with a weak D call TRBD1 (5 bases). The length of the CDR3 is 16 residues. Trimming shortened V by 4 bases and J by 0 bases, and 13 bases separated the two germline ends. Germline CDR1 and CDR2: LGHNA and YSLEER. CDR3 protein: CASSLETDISGNTIYF. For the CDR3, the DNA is TGCGCCAGCAGCCTTGAGACAGATATCTCTGGAAACACCATATATTTT.

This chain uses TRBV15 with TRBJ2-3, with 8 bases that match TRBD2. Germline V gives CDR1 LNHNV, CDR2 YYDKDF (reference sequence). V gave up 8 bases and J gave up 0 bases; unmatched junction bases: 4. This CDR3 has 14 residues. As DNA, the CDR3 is TGTGCCACCCGACTAGCGAGTAGCACAGATACGCAGTATTTT. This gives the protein CATRLASSTDTQYF.

This CDR3 is CASSSDRLGEQFF. CDR3 in DNA: TGTGCCAGCAGCTCGGACAGACTGGGCGAGCAGTTCTTC. The rearrangement uses TRBV5-6 and TRBJ2-1, with D possibly TRBD1 on 6 matching bases. The germline V and J ends were trimmed by 3 bases and 10 bases, with 14 bases remaining between them. The CDR3 has 13 amino acids. In germline, CDR1 is SGHDT, CDR2 YYEEEE.

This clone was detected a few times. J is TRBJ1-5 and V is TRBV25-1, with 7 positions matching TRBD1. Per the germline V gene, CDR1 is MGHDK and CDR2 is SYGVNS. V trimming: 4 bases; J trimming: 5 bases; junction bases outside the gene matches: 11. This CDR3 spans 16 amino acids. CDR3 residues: CASSGGRGQGDQPQHF. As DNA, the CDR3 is TGTGCCAGCAGTGGGGGTCGTGGTCAGGGGGATCAGCCCCAGCATTTT.